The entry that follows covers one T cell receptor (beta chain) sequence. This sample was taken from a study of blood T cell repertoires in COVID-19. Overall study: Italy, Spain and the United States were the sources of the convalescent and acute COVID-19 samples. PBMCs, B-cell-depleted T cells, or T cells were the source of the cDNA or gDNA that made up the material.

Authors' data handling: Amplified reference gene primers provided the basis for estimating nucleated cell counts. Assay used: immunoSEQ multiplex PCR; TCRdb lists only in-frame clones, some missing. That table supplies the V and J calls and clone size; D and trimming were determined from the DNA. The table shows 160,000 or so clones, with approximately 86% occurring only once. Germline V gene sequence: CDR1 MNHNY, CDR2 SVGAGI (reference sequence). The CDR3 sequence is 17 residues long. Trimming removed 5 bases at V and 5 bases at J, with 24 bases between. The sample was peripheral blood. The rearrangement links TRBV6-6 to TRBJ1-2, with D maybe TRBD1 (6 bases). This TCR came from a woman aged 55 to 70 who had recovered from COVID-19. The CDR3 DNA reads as TGTGCCAGCAGTCGCCCCTTATTCCTGGGGGCGGATTATGGCTACACCTTC. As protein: CASSRPLFLGADYGYTF.